This passage covers 30 T cell receptor beta chains from one sample sequenced in a study of post-analysis software for immune sequencing data. No antigens are known for them. The TCR beta cDNA libraries contained unique molecular identifiers. Via MiXCR, TCRdb re-called the PCR reads, giving one row per CDR3 protein. Here the sample spans more than 500,000 distinct CDR3 sequences, 30% to 40% being singletons. General observations from the study: Included in a set of roughly 5 TRBV segments more frequent in patients than controls were TRBV5-6, TRBV5-1 and TRBV20-1.

Sequencing input: blood. Receptors originate from a girl under 18 with multiple sclerosis.

This clonotype came up a few times. The genes are TRBV29-1 and TRBJ1-2; 7 bases match TRBD1. Germline V lookup: CDR1 SQVTM, CDR2 ANQGSEA. The CDR3 is made up of 15 amino acids. V lost 1 base and J lost 1; bases outside the gene matches: 6. As DNA, the CDR3 is TGCAGCGTTGAAGGGTTGGGACAGAGTAACTATGGCTACACCTTC. Protein: CSVEGLGQSNYGYTF.

The V call is TRBV3-1, the J call TRBJ2-5; 8 bases match TRBD1. The J call is in doubt because the DNA end fits TRBJ2-7 better. The CDR3 consists of 15 residues. Germline CDR1 LGHDT, CDR2 YNNKEL (reference sequence). CDR3 sequence (DNA): TGTGCCAGCAGCCCTGGGACAGGAGCCGCCTACGAGCAGTACTTC. Its protein is CASSPGTGAAYEQYF.

The chain carries TRBV6-2 or TRBV6-3 and TRBJ1-2; D unresolved. The CDR3 covers 15 residues. Germline CDR1 MNHEY, CDR2 SVGEGT. Trimming left V 2 bases short and J 1 base short, with 11 bases between. The CDR3 region is CASSYHAGVNYGYTF. The DNA for the CDR3 is TGTGCCAGCAGTTACCACGCGGGCGTTAACTATGGCTACACCTTC.

The chain carries TRBV20-1 and TRBJ1-5, with D maybe TRBD1 (5 bases). This CDR3 is 14 amino acids long. The V end lost 3 bases, the J end lost 1 base, and 10 bases lay between the germline ends. Per the germline V gene, CDR1 is DFQATT and CDR2 is SNEGSKA (reference sequence). The CDR3 here is CSARDGGSNQPQHF. The DNA for the CDR3 is TGCAGTGCTAGGGACGGGGGAAGCAATCAGCCCCAGCATTTT.

This clonotype appeared a single time. V gene TRBV14 combines with J gene TRBJ1-2; 10 bases are a match to TRBD1. V lost 4 bases, J lost 8 bases, and 4 bases stayed unmatched. There are 13 residues in the CDR3. Germline assignment: CDR1 SGHDN and CDR2 FVKESK. CDR3 sequence: CASSLGQGVGYTF. The DNA for the CDR3 is TGTGCCAGCAGCCTCGGACAGGGGGTCGGCTACACCTTC.

CDR3: CASRDTGHGNTIYF. In DNA form, the CDR3 reads TGTGCCAGCAGGGATACAGGGCACGGAAACACCATATATTTT. The V call is TRBV2, the J call TRBJ1-3; perhaps TRBD1 as D (6 bases). The CDR3 totals 14 residues. Germline V CDR1 and CDR2: SNHLY, FYNNEI. Trimming pared 6 bases from V and 4 bases from J, leaving 13 bases between.

V gene TRBV3-1 combines with J gene TRBJ1-6; D might be TRBD1 (6 bases). Germline values: CDR1 LGHDT, CDR2 YNNKEL (reference sequence). The CDR3 runs 14 residues. V lost 1 base and J lost 10, with 11 bases in between. The chain's CDR3 is CASSQAGVGSPLHF. DNA for the CDR3: TGTGCCAGCAGCCAAGCAGGGGTAGGGTCACCCCTCCACTTT.

Only a few counts were recorded for this clonotype. This rearrangement joins TRBV5-1 to TRBJ2-5, with TRBD2 matching 13 bases. Per the germline V gene, CDR1 is SGHRS and CDR2 is YFSETQ. CDR3 length: 15 amino acids. With 5 bases clipped from V and 1 base from J, the junction kept 2 bases outside the gene matches. Written as DNA, the CDR3 is TGCGCCAGCAGGGGACTAGCGGGGCCCCAAGAGACCCAGTACTTC. This translates into CASRGLAGPQETQYF.

The rearrangement joins TRBV5-1 to TRBJ2-1, with D tentatively TRBD2 (6 bases). This CDR3 is 14 amino acids long. Trimming removed 1 base at V and 5 bases at J, with 10 bases between. Looked up from germline, CDR1 is SGHRS and CDR2 is YFSETQ. The CDR3 sequence: CASSLLTGDNEQFF. In DNA, the CDR3 is TGCGCCAGCAGCTTGCTAACGGGGGACAATGAGCAGTTCTTC.

The rearrangement joins TRBV6-2 or TRBV6-3 to TRBJ1-2; D remains unclear. Germline assignment: CDR1 MNHEY and CDR2 SVGEGT. Deletions cut 0 bases from V and 6 bases from J, with 8 bases between. This CDR3 comprises 13 residues. This CDR3 is CASSYSAMNGYTF. The CDR3 DNA reads as TGTGCCAGCAGTTACTCCGCCATGAATGGCTACACCTTC.

In its sample, this clonotype was seen many times. The rearrangement uses TRBV10-1 and TRBJ2-1; 10 nucleotides align to TRBD2. The CDR3 totals 15 residues. Germline trimming cut 5 bases from V and 5 bases from J; bases unmatched to any gene: 6. The germline V gene encodes CDR1 WNHNN and CDR2 SYGVQD (reference sequence). The CDR3 spells CASSLSGGTHNEQFF. In DNA form, the CDR3 reads TGCGCCAGCAGTCTTAGCGGGGGGACCCACAATGAGCAGTTCTTC.

This clonotype occurred a few times. The chain combines TRBV5-5 with TRBJ1-6; D is ambiguous. The CDR3 length is 15 residues. CDR1 is SGHKS, CDR2 YYEKEE, per germline (reference sequence). V gave up 0 bases and J gave up 0 bases, with 4 bases separating them. CDR3 protein: CASSLASSYNSPLHF. The CDR3 DNA reads as TGTGCCAGCAGCTTGGCCAGCTCCTATAATTCACCCCTCCACTTT.

This clonotype was seen only a few times. This chain links TRBV20-1 with TRBJ2-5; D gene unclear. The CDR3 covers 13 residues. The germline V gene has CDR1 DFQATT and CDR2 SNEGSKA (reference sequence). V lost 0 bases to trimming and J lost 5 bases, with 10 bases between them. CDR3 DNA: TGCAGTGCTAGAGATGATATGTGGGAGACCCAGTACTTC. It is translated as CSARDDMWETQYF.

Remarks on this clonotype: A read error may account for a junction end that differs from germline. The V and J genes are TRBV7-2 and TRBJ1-6, with TRBD1 identical over 11 bases. Germline CDR1 SGHTA, CDR2 FQGNSA. CDR3 length: 15 amino acids. CDR3 sequence reads: CAGSLVGQGDSPLHF. Here the CDR3 DNA reads TGTGCCGGCAGCTTAGTGGGACAGGGGGATTCACCCCTCCACTTT.

Only a few counts were recorded for this clonotype. The chain recombines TRBV7-3 with TRBJ2-6; unclear D gene. The CDR3 contains 18 residues. V lost 4 bases to trimming and J lost 2 bases, with 18 bases between them. Germline V gene sequence: CDR1 SGHTA, CDR2 FQGTGA. CDR3 bases: TGTGCCAGCAGCTCCCAGGATAGCCCCTCCGCTGGGGCCAACGTCCTGACTTTC. Amino acid sequence: CASSSQDSPSAGANVLTF.

This clonotype appeared a few times. The genes are TRBV5-1 and TRBJ1-2; unclear D gene. The CDR3 sequence is 13 residues long. CDR1 is SGHRS and CDR2 is YFSETQ in the germline V gene. The germline V and J ends were trimmed by 7 bases and 8 bases, with 18 bases remaining between them. The CDR3 DNA is TGCGCCAGCCGATTCGAAGAAATCGGCGGCTACACCTTC. Translating it yields CASRFEEIGGYTF.

The rearrangement links TRBV3-1 to TRBJ1-6; D remains unclear. Germline loops: CDR1 LGHDT, CDR2 YNNKEL (reference sequence). V lost 1 base to trimming and J lost 10 bases, with 8 bases between them. This CDR3 has 13 amino acids. CDR3: CASSQVGRSPLHF. In DNA form, the CDR3 reads TGTGCCAGCAGCCAAGTAGGTCGCTCACCCCTCCACTTT.

This clonotype showed up many times. The chain uses TRBV5-1 and TRBJ2-4; D remains unclear. The V and J ends lost 1 base and 5 bases respectively, with 10 bases between them. This CDR3 comprises 14 residues. The germline CDR1 and CDR2 sequences are SGHRS and YFSETQ. CDR3 DNA: TGCGCCAGCAGCTTGAAGGACGGGCAAAACATTCAGTACTTC. Its protein is CASSLKDGQNIQYF.

This clonotype was found a few times. The gene calls are TRBV27 and TRBJ2-1; D is uncertain. From germline, CDR1 is MNHEY and CDR2 SMNVEV (reference sequence). Trimming shortened V by 5 bases and J by 3 bases, and 11 bases separated the two germline ends. This CDR3 is 14 amino acids long. For the CDR3, the DNA is TGTGCCAGCAGTCCCACAAGAGGCTACAATGAGCAGTTCTTC. This sequence encodes CASSPTRGYNEQFF.

This clonotype was observed a few times. This chain links TRBV27 with TRBJ2-5; 15 bases are a match to TRBD2. The CDR3 is 19 amino acids. Trimming at V came to 6 bases and at J to 4 bases, leaving 15 bases not matched to a gene. Germline values: CDR1 MNHEY, CDR2 SMNVEV (reference sequence). In nucleotides, the CDR3 is TGTGCCAGCAGCCGAGGACTAGCGGGGGGGCAAGGATTCGGAGAGACCCAGTACTTC. Amino acid sequence: CASSRGLAGGQGFGETQYF.

This clonotype was seen only a few times. V and J are TRBV6-6 and TRBJ1-1; D is unresolved. The CDR3 consists of 13 residues. V lost 7 bases and J 6 bases, leaving 15 bases between the germline ends. Germline lookup yields CDR1 MNHNY and CDR2 SVGAGI (reference sequence). CDR3 DNA: TGTGCCAGCATGGTAGGGTTGAGCCCTGAAGCTTTCTTT. Amino acid sequence: CASMVGLSPEAFF.

This clonotype was detected only a few times. This sequence joins TRBV5-1 and TRBJ2-3; D may be TRBD1 (5 bases). The V end lost 6 bases, the J end lost 0 bases, and 11 bases lay between the germline ends. Germline V gene lookup returns CDR1 SGHRS and CDR2 YFSETQ. This CDR3 contains 14 residues. CDR3 DNA sequence: TGCGCCAGCACCTCCAGGGATAGCACAGATACGCAGTATTTT. This translates into CASTSRDSTDTQYF.

This clonotype was seen a handful of times. This CDR3 reads CASSYGREGTQYF. In nucleotides, the CDR3 is TGTGCCAGCAGTTACGGACGTGAGGGGACCCAGTACTTC. This chain joins TRBV6-5 and TRBJ2-5; TRBD2 is a possible D gene (5 bases). The germline gives CDR1 MNHEY, CDR2 SVGAGI. The V end lost 2 bases, the J end lost 7 bases, and 11 bases lay between the germline ends. This CDR3 spans 13 amino acids.

This clonotype showed up just a few times. This chain joins TRBV5-1 and TRBJ2-3, with TRBD2 as a possible D gene (5 bases). Germline V gives CDR1 SGHRS, CDR2 YFSETQ. CDR3 length equals 16 residues. V was clipped by 4 bases and J by 0 bases, with 15 bases between them. CDR3 DNA sequence: TGCGCCAGCAGCCCGGGAAACTCCCTTAGCACAGATACGCAGTATTTT. Amino acids: CASSPGNSLSTDTQYF.

V gene TRBV20-1 combines with J gene TRBJ2-1; maybe TRBD1 (5 bases). The CDR3 is 14 amino acids. Germline V lookup: CDR1 DFQATT, CDR2 SNEGSKA (reference sequence). Trimming removed 1 base from V and 8 bases from J, with 15 bases in between. Written as DNA, the CDR3 is TGCAGTGCTAGAGGCCCGGATGGGGCTCATGAGCAGTTCTTC. This encodes CSARGPDGAHEQFF.

The chain employs TRBV4-2 and TRBJ2-2; D is possibly TRBD1 or TRBD2 (5 bases each). The V end lost 0 bases, the J end lost 2 bases, and 13 bases lay between the germline ends. This CDR3 has 17 residues. Germline V lookup: CDR1 LGHNA, CDR2 YNFKEQ. CDR3 nucleotide sequence: TGTGCCAGCAGCCAAGACTGGGGGACCGCTAACACCGGGGAGCTGTTTTTT. This translates into CASSQDWGTANTGELFF.

The table lists this clonotype with a few counts. J is TRBJ2-1 and V is TRBV5-6, with D possibly called TRBD1 or TRBD2 (5 bases each). CDR1 and CDR2 from the germline V gene are SGHDT and YYEEEE. V was shortened by 4 bases and J by 7 bases, with 18 bases between the two germline ends. This CDR3 region has 15 residues. The CDR3 DNA follows: TGTGCCAGCAGCCTACCAGGGCCCCCGGGGAATGAGCAGTTCTTC. It specifies CASSLPGPPGNEQFF.

This clonotype was counted only a few times. The J gene is TRBJ2-5, the V gene TRBV24-1; 7 bases agree with TRBD1. This CDR3 comprises 15 residues. Trimming took 9 bases from V and 1 from J; bases not matched to a gene: 10. Germline CDR1 is KGHDR and CDR2 is SFDVKD. As DNA, the CDR3 is TGTGCCACCCGAGGGGGCGACAGTTTCCAAGAGACCCAGTACTTC. Translated: CATRGGDSFQETQYF.

This clonotype showed up just a few times. The J gene is TRBJ2-5, the V gene TRBV7-6, with D tentatively TRBD1 (5 bases). Germline CDR1 reads SGHVS; CDR2 reads FNYEAQ. The CDR3 runs to 15 residues. Trimming took 0 bases from V and 5 from J, leaving 13 bases between them. The CDR3 reads CASSLAGREAETQYF. CDR3 nucleotide sequence: TGTGCCAGCAGCTTAGCGGGGCGAGAAGCGGAGACCCAGTACTTC.

Only a few counts were recorded for this clonotype. V gene TRBV12-3 or TRBV12-4 combines with J gene TRBJ1-5; no clear D gene. The CDR3 extends over 15 amino acids. V lost 3 bases and J 4 bases, leaving 13 bases between the germline ends. CDR3 coding DNA: TGTGCCAGCAGTTTTTGGTCAGGCGGAAATCAGCCCCAGCATTTT. This sequence encodes CASSFWSGGNQPQHF.